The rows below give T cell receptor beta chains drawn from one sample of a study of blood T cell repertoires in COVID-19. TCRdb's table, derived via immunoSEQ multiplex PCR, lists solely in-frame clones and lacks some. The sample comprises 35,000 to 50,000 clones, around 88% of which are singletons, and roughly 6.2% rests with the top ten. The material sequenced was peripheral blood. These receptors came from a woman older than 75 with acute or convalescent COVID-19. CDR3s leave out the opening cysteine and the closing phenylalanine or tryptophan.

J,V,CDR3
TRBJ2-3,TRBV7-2,ASMDRRRTDTQY
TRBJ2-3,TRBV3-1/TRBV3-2,ASKQGPGGSTDTQY
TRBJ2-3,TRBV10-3,AIEGETTDTQY
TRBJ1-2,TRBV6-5,ASSLDREYGYT
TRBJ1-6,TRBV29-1,SVQTGGDYNSPLH
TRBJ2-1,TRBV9,ASSIEYGGTSGSSYNEQF
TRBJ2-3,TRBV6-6,ASSYRDSNTDTQY
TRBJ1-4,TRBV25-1,ASSDPGENEKLF
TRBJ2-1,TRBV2,ASRAVGGAYAEQF
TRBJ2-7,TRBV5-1,ASSLAGVGYEQY
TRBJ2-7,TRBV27,ASSQVTPPGVEQY
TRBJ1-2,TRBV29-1,SVGPREQTDVYGYT
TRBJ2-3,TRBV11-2,ASSLGQGGFFADTQY
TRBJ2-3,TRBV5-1,ASSLGISAQGVRTDTQY
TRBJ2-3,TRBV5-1,ASSLSGTGTDTQY
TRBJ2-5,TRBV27,ASSFLTEQETQY
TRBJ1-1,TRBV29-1,SVGLGTEAF
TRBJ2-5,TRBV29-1,SVGQRAGETQY
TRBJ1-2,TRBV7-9,ASSLLGVVNGYT
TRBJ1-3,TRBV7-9,AARGAGAGNTIY
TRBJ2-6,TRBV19,ASSSGRGANVLT
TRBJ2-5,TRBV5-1,ASSWGDGQRDSY
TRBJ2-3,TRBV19,ATSGGSGGPSTDTQY
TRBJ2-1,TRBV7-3,ASSLTSGKGEQF
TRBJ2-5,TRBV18,ASSPILGETQY
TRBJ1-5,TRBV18,ASSPLRNSNQPQH
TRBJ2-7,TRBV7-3,ASSLSGGAPYEQY
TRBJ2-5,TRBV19,ASSVRRGPQETQY
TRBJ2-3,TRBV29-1,SVDWGPGVGTQY
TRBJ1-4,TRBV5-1,ASSLTWTGLGEKLF
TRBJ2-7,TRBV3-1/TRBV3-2,ASSSGGEQY
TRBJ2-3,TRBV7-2,ASSGGITDTQY
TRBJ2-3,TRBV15,ATSSPKFQRGIDTQY
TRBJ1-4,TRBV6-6,ASSYLPGTANEKLF
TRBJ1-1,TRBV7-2,ASSWDLGGGAF
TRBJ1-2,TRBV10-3,AISDRGQSYGYT
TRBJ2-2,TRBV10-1,ASSEGQAIGDGELF
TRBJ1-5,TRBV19,ASTPPGQGKQPQH
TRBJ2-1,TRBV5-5,ASSLGSGGHNEQF
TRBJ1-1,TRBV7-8,ASSFLQGTEAF
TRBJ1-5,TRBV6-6,ASSQGANNQPQH
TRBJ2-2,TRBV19,ASSITANTGELF
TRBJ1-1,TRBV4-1,ASSGDRGTEAF
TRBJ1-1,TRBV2,ASRRDFGNTEAF
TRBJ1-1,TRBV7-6,ASSLLMGQMNTEAF
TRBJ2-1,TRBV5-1,ASSLGGQAYNEQF
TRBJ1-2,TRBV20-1,SASSGGGRGYT
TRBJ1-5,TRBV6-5,ASSPRSQGNQPQH
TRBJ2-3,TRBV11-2,ASSVDRSTDTQY
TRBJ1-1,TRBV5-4,ASSLRLENTEAF
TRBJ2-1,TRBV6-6,ASKPGLADPYNEQF
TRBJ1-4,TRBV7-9,ASSLAIATNEKLF
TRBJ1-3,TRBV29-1,SVSGTGSGNTIY
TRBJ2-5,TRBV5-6,ASSLVPLAGARETQY